This T cell receptor (beta chain) is from a study of post-analysis software for immune sequencing data. Concerning this clonotype: What it binds is not known.

Whole-study results and caveats: Normalized Chao1 diversity was significantly reduced in patients versus controls. Among roughly five TRBV segments more frequent in patients than controls were TRBV5-6, TRBV5-1 and TRBV20-1.

Unique molecular identifiers tagged the TCR beta cDNA libraries. The authors obtained roughly 0.5 million cDNA molecules from roughly 1 to 10 million T cells. TCRdb independently ran MiXCR on the PCR reads; one entry per CDR3 protein. The sample includes 650,000 to 900,000 distinct CDR3 sequences, 46% seen only once; the top ten take over 4.5%. This CDR3 contains 15 residues. Germline V gene sequence: CDR1 KGHDR, CDR2 SFDVKD. Sequenced sample: blood. The chain is built from TRBV24-1 and TRBJ2-1; D unresolved. The assigned J gene may be wrong: the sequence end matches TRBJ2-7 better. This clonotype was obtained from a girl aged 10-17 years with multiple sclerosis. As DNA, the CDR3 is TGTGCCACCAGTGGGGTGCCGAGCTCCTACAATGAGCAGTACTTC. It encodes CATSGVPSSYNEQYF.